This T cell receptor (beta chain) was profiled in a study of neoadjuvant anti-PD-1 for oral cavity cancer. Time point: after neoadjuvant nivolumab, at surgical resection. Patients had HPV-negative, locally advanced oral cavity squamous cell carcinoma. TCRdb keeps only in-frame clones here, not all; method: immunoSEQ multiplex PCR. The table shows about 9,800 clones, with roughly 57% occurring only once. This receptor was obtained from a person aged 40-85 years with oral cavity squamous cell carcinoma. This specimen was PBMCs, taken after nivolumab (anti-PD-1) treatment.

The CDR3 DNA reads TGTGCCAGCAGTTCGACTAGCACAGATACGCAGTATTTT. Its translation is CASSSTSTDTQYF. The gene calls are TRBV11-3 and TRBJ2-3; D unresolved. This CDR3 comprises 13 residues. Trimming removed 6 bases at V and 0 bases at J, with 7 bases between. The germline V gene encodes CDR1 SGHNT and CDR2 YENEEA.